This T cell receptor (beta chain) was sequenced during a study of shared T cell receptors in the human thymus. The repertoire was sequenced with immunoSEQ multiplex PCR; TCRdb's copy has only in-frame clones and lacks some. The sample includes under 850,000 clones, roughly 88% of them seen just once. The ends were cut back, 2 bases at V and 0 bases at J, with 20 bases in the middle. The CDR3 is made up of 19 amino acids. CDR1 is MDHEN, CDR2 SYDVKM, per germline. This sample was shared with a second study, whose subject was human thymus T cells. Turning to that study: Among the donors, all were healthy Finnish infants having corrective surgery for congenital heart defects. The thymus tissue came from resections taken during corrective heart surgery. Within thymic and blood repertoires, V and J gene usage appeared to be biased.

Sequences were obtained from thymocytes. The V gene is TRBV28, the J gene TRBJ2-4; no definite D call. The source of this sequence is a boy in the first two years of life with a congenital heart defect. The CDR3 loop reads CASSLLDPTPSIAKNIQYF. The DNA for the CDR3 is TGTGCCAGCAGTTTACTCGATCCGACACCATCTATAGCCAAAAACATTCAGTACTTC. The whole variable domain, filled in from reference TRBV28 and TRBJ2-4, reads DVKVTQSSRYLVKRTGEKVFLECVQDMDHENMFWYRQDPGLGLRLIYFSYDVKMKEKGDIPEGYSVSREKKERFSLILESASTNQTSMYLCASSLLDPTPSIAKNIQYFGAGTRLSVL.